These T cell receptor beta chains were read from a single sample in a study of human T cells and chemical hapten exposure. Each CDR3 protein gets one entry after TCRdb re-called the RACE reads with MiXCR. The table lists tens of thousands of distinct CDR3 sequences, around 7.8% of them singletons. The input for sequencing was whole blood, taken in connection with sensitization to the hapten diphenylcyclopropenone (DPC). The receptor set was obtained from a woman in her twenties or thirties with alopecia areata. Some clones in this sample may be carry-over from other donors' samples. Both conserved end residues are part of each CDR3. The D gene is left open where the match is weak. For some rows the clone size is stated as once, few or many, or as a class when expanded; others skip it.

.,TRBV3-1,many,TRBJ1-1,TGTGCCAGCAGCCAGGCGATTTACACTGAAGCTTTCTTT,CASSQAIYTEAFF
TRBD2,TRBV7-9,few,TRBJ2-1,TGTGCCAGCAGCTTAGCTAGCGGGGGGGCCGGCGAGCAGTTCTTC,CASSLASGGAGEQFF
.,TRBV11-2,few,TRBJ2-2,TGTGCCAGCAGCCATTACAGGGAGAAGCCCGGGGAGCTGTTTTTT,CASSHYREKPGELFF
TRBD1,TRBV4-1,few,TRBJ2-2,TGCGCCAGCAGCCAAGAAGACAGGGGGCTCAGCGGGGAGCTGTTTTTT,CASSQEDRGLSGELFF
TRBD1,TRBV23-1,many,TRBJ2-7,TGCGCCAGCAGTCAATGGAGGGGACAGGGAATAAAGGAGCAGTACTTC,CASSQWRGQGIKEQYF
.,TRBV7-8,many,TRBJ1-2,TGTGCCAGCAGCTTAGCTGAAACGCACTATGGCTACACCTTC,CASSLAETHYGYTF
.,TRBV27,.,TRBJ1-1,TGTGCCAGCAGTTTAGAGGTTGGGGCTGAAGCTTTCTTT,CASSLEVGAEAFF
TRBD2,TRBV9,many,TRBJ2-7,TGTGCCAGCAGCGCCGGCGGGGGGACCTACGAGCAGTACTTC,CASSAGGGTYEQYF
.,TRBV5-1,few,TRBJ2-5,TGCGCCAGCAGCCCGGACATTTTCGGGGAGACCCAGTACTTC,CASSPDIFGETQYF
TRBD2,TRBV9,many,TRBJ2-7,TGTGCCAGCAGCGTAGCGGCTAGCGGGGGGACCTACGAGCAGTACTTC,CASSVAASGGTYEQYF
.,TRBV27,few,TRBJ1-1,TGTGCCAGCAGTCTCGGAACCCTGAACACTGAAGCTTTCTTT,CASSLGTLNTEAFF
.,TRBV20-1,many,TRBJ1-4,TGCAGTGCTAGAGATCGGGGCCGACGCAGAGCAACTAATGAAAAACTGTTTTTT,CSARDRGRRRATNEKLFF
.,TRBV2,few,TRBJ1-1,TGTGCCAGCAGTGAAGCGAGGCGACGGGGGGGGAAGTGGCACACTGAAGCTTTCTTT,CASSEARRRGGKWHTEAFF
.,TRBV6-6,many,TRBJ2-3,TGTGCCAGCAGTTACTCGTACCTAGCCCTCACAGATACGCAGTATTTT,CASSYSYLALTDTQYF
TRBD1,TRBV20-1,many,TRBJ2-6,TGCAGTGCTAGCGGACAGGGTCTTACCTCTGGGGCCAACGTCCTGACTTTC,CSASGQGLTSGANVLTF
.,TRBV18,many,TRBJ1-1,TGTGCCAGCTCACCACCGGGAACACGAGTAGAAGCTTTCTTT,CASSPPGTRVEAFF
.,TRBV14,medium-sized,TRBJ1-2,TGTGCCAGCAGCCAAGATAACGTCAGAAACTACTATGGCTACACCTTC,CASSQDNVRNYYGYTF
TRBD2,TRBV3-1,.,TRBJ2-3,TGTGCCAGCAGCCCTACATACGGGGGGATCACAGATACGCAGTATTTT,CASSPTYGGITDTQYF
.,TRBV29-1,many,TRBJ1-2,TGCAGCGTTGGGGCAGGGCAAGGCTATGGCTACACCTTC,CSVGAGQGYGYTF
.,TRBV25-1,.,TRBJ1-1,TGTGCCAGCAGCCCCCCGGCAGGTGGGAACACTGAAGCTTTCTTT,CASSPPAGGNTEAFF
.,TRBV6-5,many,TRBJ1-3,TGTGCCAGCGGGGTGAACTCTGGAAACACCATATATTTT,CASGVNSGNTIYF
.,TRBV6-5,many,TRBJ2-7,TGTGCCAGCAGTTACTCGGGGACTCTCTCCTACGAGCAGTACTTC,CASSYSGTLSYEQYF
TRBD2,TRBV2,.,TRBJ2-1,TGTGCCAGCAGAGGGGACTATAAATCCTACAATGAGCAGTTCTTC,CASRGDYKSYNEQFF
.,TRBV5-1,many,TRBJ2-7,TGCGCCAGCAGCTTAGGTGGGGGACTCTACGAGCAGTACTTC,CASSLGGGLYEQYF
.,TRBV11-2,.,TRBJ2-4,TGTGCCAGCAGCTTAAGAGGGACCCCCGAAAACATTCAGTACTTC,CASSLRGTPENIQYF
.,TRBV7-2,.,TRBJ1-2,TGTGCCAGCAGCTATCGGACAGCCGCGTCCTATGGCTACACCTTC,CASSYRTAASYGYTF
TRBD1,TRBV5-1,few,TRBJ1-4,TGCGCCAGCAGCTTTCAGAGCGGGACAGTCGGCGAAAAACTGTTTTTT,CASSFQSGTVGEKLFF
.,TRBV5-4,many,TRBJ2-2,TGTGCCAGCAGCTGGGAGGACAGGAACACCGGGGAGCTGTTTTTT,CASSWEDRNTGELFF
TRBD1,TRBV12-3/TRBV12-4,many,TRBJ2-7,TGTGCCAGCGCCGGACAGGGTTACGAGCAGTACTTC,CASAGQGYEQYF
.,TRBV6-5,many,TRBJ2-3,TGTGCCAGCAGTTACTCGAGCGAGGGGGGCGATACGCAGTATTTT,CASSYSSEGGDTQYF
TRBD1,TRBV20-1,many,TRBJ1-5,TGCAGTGCTAGAGGGGGACAGGTTAATCAGCCCCAGCATTTT,CSARGGQVNQPQHF
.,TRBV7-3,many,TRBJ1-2,TGTGCCAGCAGCTCACACCCCTCAGGGACGGGGGGCTACACCTTC,CASSSHPSGTGGYTF
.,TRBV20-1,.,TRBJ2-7,TGCAGTGCTAGAAAGGGGATTCGGTACGAGCAGTACTTC,CSARKGIRYEQYF
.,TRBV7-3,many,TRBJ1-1,TGTGCCAGCAGCCTCCTGGGGGGTATGAACACTGAAGCTTTCTTT,CASSLLGGMNTEAFF
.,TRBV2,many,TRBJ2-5,TGTGCCAGCAACCTAGATAAGACCCAGTACTTC,CASNLDKTQYF
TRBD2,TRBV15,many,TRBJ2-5,TGTGCCACCAGCAGAGAGAGAGCGGGGGGGCCGGAGACCCAGTACTTC,CATSRERAGGPETQYF
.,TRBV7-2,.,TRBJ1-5,TGTGCCAGCAGCTTATACGGGACGGTTAGCAATCAGCCCCAGCATTTT,CASSLYGTVSNQPQHF
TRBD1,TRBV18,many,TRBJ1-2,TGTGCCAGCTCACCCGAACCGGGACAGGGCTCCTTCTTC,CASSPEPGQGSFF
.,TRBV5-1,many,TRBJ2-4,TGCGCCAGCAGCTTGTTCCCAGGGGAGAGCATTCAGTACTTC,CASSLFPGESIQYF
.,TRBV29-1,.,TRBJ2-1,TGCAGCGTTGAAAACAGGGTTAACTACAATGAGCAGTTCTTC,CSVENRVNYNEQFF
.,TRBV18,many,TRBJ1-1,TGTGCCAGCTCCGACCCGCACACTGAAGCTTTCTTT,CASSDPHTEAFF
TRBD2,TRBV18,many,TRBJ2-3,TGTGCCAGCTCACCAAGACCCTTTGCTGCGGGGGGGACAGATACGCAGTATTTT,CASSPRPFAAGGTDTQYF
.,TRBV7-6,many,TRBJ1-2,TGTGCCAGCAGCTCAGCTGGGGGGCCTGTCGCCTATGGCTACACCTTC,CASSSAGGPVAYGYTF
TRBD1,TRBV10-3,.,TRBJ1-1,TGTGCCATCAGTGAGGGGGGACAGGCTTTCTTT,CAISEGGQAFF
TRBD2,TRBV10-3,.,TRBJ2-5,TGTGCCAGCCGGGGGGGAATCCAAGAGACCCAGTACTTC,CASRGGIQETQYF
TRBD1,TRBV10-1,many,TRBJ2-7,TGCGCCAGCAGCAAACAGGGGTCGGGCTCCTACGAGCAGTACTTC,CASSKQGSGSYEQYF
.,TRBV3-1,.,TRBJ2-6,TGTGCCAGCAGCCAAGCAAACAGTTTCTCTGGGGCCAACGTCCTGACTTTC,CASSQANSFSGANVLTF
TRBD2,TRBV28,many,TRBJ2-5,TGTGCCAGCAGTTCGCCACCGGGGAGGGGCTCGGTGACCCAGTACTTC,CASSSPPGRGSVTQYF
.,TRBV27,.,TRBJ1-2,TGTGCCAGCAGTTTCTCTCGAACAGGGTGTCCCAATGGCTACACCTTC,CASSFSRTGCPNGYTF
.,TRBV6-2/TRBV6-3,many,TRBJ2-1,TGTGCCAGCAGTTTCCGGGCCCGCTACAATGAGCAGTTCTTC,CASSFRARYNEQFF
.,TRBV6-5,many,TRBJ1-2,TGTGCCAGCAGTTATTTGTTTGGGGCTAACTATGGCTACACCTTC,CASSYLFGANYGYTF